Included here is one T cell receptor beta chain sequence, with context. Its target antigen remains unknown. The input lacks base qualities; no much larger clone sits a single base away. There are 15 amino acids in the CDR3, from cysteine to phenylalanine inclusive. The only DNA kept is the CDR3, 45 bases in frame from the first base. Reading the germline V gene gives CDR1 MGHRA and CDR2 YSYEKL. V has 4 bases trimmed and J has 5 bases trimmed; junction bases matching no gene number 7. The library was obtained by the immunoSEQ multiplex PCR assay. A mixture of 60 forward primers for TCR Vbeta segments and 13 reverse primers for TCR Jbeta segments was used in the multiplex PCR. The CDR3 region of rearranged TCR beta genes was amplified from genomic DNA with a multiplex PCR assay. Amplified TCR beta libraries were sequenced as 87-base-pair reads on the Illumina HiSeq System. The authors processed their data as follows. Across the 640 or so repertoires, a later analysis counted 80 million or so unique TCR beta chains, approximately 12 million of which were shared by at least two donors. To remove PCR and sequencing errors, raw reads were error-corrected and collapsed into unique sequences using a nearest-neighbor algorithm that merged closely related sequences. To assign V, D and J gene segments, CDR3 sequences were aligned to IMGT reference sequences. For a sequence to be retained, a match of at least six nucleotides to both a V gene segment and a J gene segment was required. Rearrangements were called productive when the CDR3 lacked stop codons and stayed in frame with V and J; all others were non-productive. CDR3 was defined by IMGT convention, running from the second conserved V-encoded cysteine to the conserved J-encoded phenylalanine. Sequences without an unambiguous match to a single V gene segment were excluded from the earlier analysis of 450 to 650 of the donors. In an earlier analysis of almost 600 of the donors, a V segment was called functional when productive rearrangements were above 56.7%, and segregating when the standard deviation between donors exceeded 5%. A statistical classification framework was developed to diagnose cytomegalovirus status using the catalog of TCR beta chain sequences. In a later analysis, TCR nucleotide sequences were compared against IMGT/GENE-DB human TR gene sequences so that V and J genes could be assigned. In a later analysis, CDR3 sequences and most-parsimonious VDJ recombination scenarios were assigned using the TCRdist pipeline. In a later analysis, every TCR beta chain was defined by the combination of its CDR3 amino acid sequence and its V-gene family, and reads without a unique V-gene family were dropped. A later analysis removed 550 to 700 highly shared, low-generation-probability nucleotide sequences to deal with suspected cross-contamination and a sequencing artifact. For each public chain, a later analysis derived a clonal expansion index from normalized ranks of inferred template counts within each repertoire. Generation probabilities in a later analysis came from a VDJ recombination model fitted to out-of-frame rearrangements, and those results were checked against IGoR. In a later analysis, hypergeometric tests were used to score TCR-TCR, TCR-HLA and TCR-CMV co-occurrence, with a repertoire-size bias correction applied to TCR pairs. To estimate false discovery rates, a later analysis permuted the HLA or CMV assignments 20 times. In a later analysis, co-occurring TCRs were grouped with DBSCAN, and TCRdist sequence similarity was added when clustering was performed within HLA-allele-positive subsets. Repertoires with fewer than 30,000 or more than 120,000 public chains were left out of co-occurrence clustering, as were five repertoires with anomalous nucleotide sharing. As stored in TCRdb, this immuneACCESS dataset retains in-frame rearrangements with V and J assigned. A fraction of the clones does not appear; measured against another copy, unresolved V genes explain less than half of the discrepancy, and the remainder lacks a known reason. The V and J calls and the clone size are those of that table, but D and trimming were determined from the DNA. This sample lists under 200,000 clones; 80% to 85% were detected once. 1.5% to 2.5% of the sample goes to the ten largest clones.

This specimen comes from a study of cytomegalovirus exposure and HLA in healthy donors (dated by TCRdb to 2016 to 2017). For the study in its entirety: An earlier analysis of some 620 of the donors reported 276 Gb of sequence data and around 120 million unique TCR beta sequences obtained from about 179 million T cells. A few DR-DQ haplotypes were handled as single units for association and clustering because linkage in the cohort was strong. Donor age, sex, ethnicity and CMV serostatus were collected together with the repertoire data. Rather than using new phenotypic data, the later analysis identified candidate immune exposures from TCR beta sequences and from how often those sequences occurred across donors. Among about 370 genotyped donors of the cohort, an average of around 220,000 unique TCR beta nucleotide sequences was sequenced per donor, of which approximately 19% were non-productive. The study profiled the T cell repertoires of about 640 subjects by immunosequencing and related them to cytomegalovirus serostatus. Of the 300 to 500 genotyped donors, 81% were placed in the genetic ancestry cluster associated with self-reported Caucasian donors. Along with the roughly 710-subject first cohort, a separate validation cohort of over a hundred different subjects was used. The study aimed to test whether signatures of past pathogen exposure could be identified by cataloging public T cell receptors. An earlier analysis of 500 to 650 of the donors applied high-throughput TCR beta sequencing to assess whether each TCR beta V gene segment acted as functional or pseudogenic. In a later analysis, previously published TCR beta repertoires from more than 500 donors were re-analyzed and high-resolution HLA genotyping was added so that TCR occurrence patterns could be studied. Class I and class II HLA loci were covered by the typing at four-digit resolution. The number of donors typed differed by locus, with about 629-630 for A, B, C, DRB1 and DQB1, roughly 520 for DQA1, about 610 for DPA1, and around 450 for DPB1. The study combined high-throughput TCR immunosequencing, statistical association of individual TCRs with disease status, and machine learning to predict cytomegalovirus infection status. All discovery cohort repertoires had been generated on a single sequencing platform. A later genetic analysis took genome-wide SNP genotypes for about 65% of the 666 donors and used that subset as a discovery cohort. Roughly 300 gigabases of sequencing data and approximately 84 million unique TCR sequences were included in an early release covering roughly 700 HLA-typed donors. Results the study describes overall, beyond this receptor: Broadly in line with IMGT annotations, most TCR beta V segments showed up in productive rearrangements about 87% or about 30% of the time in an earlier analysis of 587 of the donors. Most CMV-associated TCR beta chains appeared to be HLA-restricted in a later analysis, and the HLA associations seemed to be driven largely by CMV exposure. Because counts were too low, approximately 15 rarely observed V segments, including chromosome 9 orphons, were excluded from the earlier analysis of 587 of the donors. Some IMGT-functional V segments, including TRBV6-2 and TRBV6-3, could not be told apart with the 87-base-pair reads, so those segments were excluded. Assigning TCR associations to individual alleles was difficult when HLA alleles, especially DR and DQ, strongly co-occurred. The study listed approximately 160 TCR beta chains as associated with cytomegalovirus. Because some donors lacked HLA typing at each locus, the association tests relied only on the typed subset. The only immune exposure information available for the cohort was CMV serostatus. The classifier was reported to diagnose cytomegalovirus status with high specificity and sensitivity in both the original cohort and the validation cohort. In a later analysis, several top co-occurrence clusters were reported to appear linked to parvovirus B19, influenza, CMV and Epstein-Barr virus. A later analysis found that HLA-associated TCR beta chains were more clonally expanded and had lower generation probabilities than equally common non-associated chains. A later analysis associated about 17,000 TCR beta sequences with specific HLA alleles at a false discovery rate of 0.05. Linkage disequilibrium might explain the correlated functional status among segregating V segments, but an unknown experimental factor could not be excluded. Across donors, most TCR sequences were observed very rarely, whereas some public TCRs were present in many individuals. In a later genetic analysis, a missense DCLRE1C variant was associated with V-gene and J-gene trimming of TCR beta chains, and the association was replicated in an independent cohort. A cluster of highly shared sequence variants was judged likely to represent a technical artifact of the sequencing pipeline. A further reported finding was that TCR beta sequences accurately predicted the HLA-A and HLA-B alleles for most subjects in the first cohort. This cohort had only TCR beta chains sequenced, and the lack of alpha or paired-chain data limited which features could be detected. The authors suggested that the approach could potentially be extended to other disease states and immunological phenotypes. Compared with the approximately 670-donor mean, donors in an Asian-associated ancestry cluster had fewer N-insertions in productive TCRs, according to a later genetic analysis. In vitro tests confirmed that a few of the cytomegalovirus-associated TCR beta chains recognize cytomegalovirus antigens. In a later analysis, the rate of TCR association differed among HLA loci, with DRB1 alleles having the most associated TCRs and HLA-C alleles having the fewest. The presence/absence analyses assumed that sequencing depth was roughly uniform across donors, and that assumption may not be true.

The cohort consisted of 650 to 850 healthy bone marrow donors. Cohort members were all nominally healthy when sampled, although unrecorded immune exposures were likely present. The donor was CMV seronegative and belonged to the group of several hundred seronegative cohort members. A peripheral blood sample was collected from each donor, and TCR beta sequencing was performed on peripheral blood mononuclear cells. Genomic DNA extraction from the blood cell samples was performed with the Qiagen DNeasy Blood Extraction Kit. This sequence originates from a man aged 18 to 30 in good health and CMV-seronegative. The V gene is TRBV4-1 and the J gene is TRBJ2-5, with 10 middle bases fitting TRBD2. Sequenced input: PBMCs. The DNA is TGCGCCAGCAGCCGCCTAGCGGGAGCTGGGGAGACCCAGTACTTC. Translated, this is CASSRLAGAGETQYF.